What follows are 30 T cell receptor beta chains derived from one specimen sequenced in a study of T cell repertoires in cytomegalovirus infection. A single record per CDR3 protein comes from TCRdb applying MiXCR to the reads. The table shows some 500,000 distinct CDR3 sequences, with over 35% occurring only once. No antigen is known for these receptors. This specimen was cultured PBMCs, taken from culture after CMV antigen stimulation. These receptors were collected from a human donor in good health (CMV status not recorded). Some clones in this sample may be carry-over from other donors' samples.

This clonotype was seen a few times. CDR3 amino acids: CASSLVEAGRRTDTQYF. CDR3 nucleotides: TGTGCCAGCAGCTTAGTGGAGGCGGGGCGCAGGACAGATACGCAGTATTTT. The J gene is TRBJ2-3, the V gene TRBV7-8; tentative D call: TRBD2 (6 bases). Germline CDR1 reads SGHVS; CDR2 reads FQNEAQ. V was pared by 1 base and J by 3 bases, with 17 bases between. CDR3 size: 17 residues.

The chain is built from TRBV12-3 or TRBV12-4 and TRBJ1-2; 11 bases map to TRBD1. The CDR3 consists of 14 residues. With V trimmed by 6 bases and J by 8 bases, 8 bases remained unmatched. The CDR3 is CASSRGQGVRGYTF. In DNA form, the CDR3 reads TGTGCCAGCAGCAGGGGACAGGGGGTTAGGGGCTACACCTTC.

The chain couples TRBV7-8 to TRBJ2-3; D could derive from TRBD1 or TRBD2 (5 bases each). Trimming shortened V by 3 bases and J by 1 base, and 11 bases separated the two germline ends. Per the germline V gene, CDR1 is SGHVS and CDR2 is FQNEAQ. CDR3 size: 15 residues. This chain's CDR3 is CASSLGTWGTDTQYF. Written as DNA, the CDR3 is TGTGCCAGCAGCTTGGGGACCTGGGGCACAGATACGCAGTATTTT. Looking up the rest from reference TRBV7-8 and TRBJ2-3 gives the full variable domain: GAGVSQSPRYKVAKRGQDVALRCDPISGHVSLFWYQQALGQGPEFLTYFQNEAQLDKSGLPSDRFFAERPEGSVSTLKIQRTQQEDSAVYLCASSLGTWGTDTQYFGPGTRLTVL.

This clonotype was detected a few times. The chain recombines TRBV27 with TRBJ2-7, with 12 bases matching TRBD1. The germline CDR1 and CDR2 sequences are MNHEY and SMNVEV (reference sequence). V lost 5 bases and J lost 3; bases outside the gene matches: 14. This CDR3 comprises 18 residues. The DNA of the CDR3 is TGTGCCAGCAGTCTCGTGCCCGACGGGACAGGGGGCCTCTACGAGCAGTACTTC. Residues: CASSLVPDGTGGLYEQYF.

V and J are TRBV6-2 or TRBV6-3 and TRBJ2-2; no reliable D call. This CDR3 region has 13 residues. Trimming removed 6 bases at V and 5 bases at J, with 10 bases between. From germline, CDR1 is MNHEY and CDR2 SVGEGT. The CDR3 spells CASRERVTGELFF. For the CDR3, the DNA is TGTGCCAGCAGGGAAAGGGTAACCGGGGAGCTGTTTTTT.

This clonotype was detected only once. The genes are TRBV7-8 and TRBJ2-5, with D perhaps TRBD2 (6 bases). This CDR3 region has 15 residues. Germline CDR1 SGHVS, CDR2 FQNEAQ. V lost 1 base and J 2 bases, leaving 11 bases between the germline ends. Here the CDR3 reads CASSLVVAGQETQYF. The CDR3 DNA reads TGTGCCAGCAGCTTAGTGGTGGCGGGGCAAGAGACCCAGTACTTC. Based on the CDR3 plus reference TRBV7-8 and TRBJ2-5, the full variable domain is GAGVSQSPRYKVAKRGQDVALRCDPISGHVSLFWYQQALGQGPEFLTYFQNEAQLDKSGLPSDRFFAERPEGSVSTLKIQRTQQEDSAVYLCASSLVVAGQETQYFGPGTRLLVL.

The V call is TRBV12-5, the J call TRBJ2-7; 7 bases line up with TRBD1. From germline, CDR1 is LGHNT and CDR2 FRNRAP. This CDR3 has 13 amino acids. Trimming cost V 6 bases and J 5 bases; bases outside gene matches: 7. CDR3 sequence reads: CASGSTGAHEQYF. DNA of the CDR3: TGTGCTAGTGGCTCCACAGGGGCCCACGAGCAGTACTTC.

This clonotype was recorded once. An end of the junction differs from the germline gene, which may be a read error. This chain links TRBV11-2 with TRBJ1-2; D is unresolved. This CDR3 spans 14 amino acids. Germline V gene lookup returns CDR1 SGHAT and CDR2 FQNNGV. CDR3 nucleotide sequence: TGTGACAGCAGCTCGCTCTCCCAGGAAATCGGCTACACCTTC. This translates into CDSSSLSQEIGYTF.

The CDR3 reads CASTLPQVVAQYF. For the CDR3, the DNA is TGTGCCAGCACTCTACCCCAAGTAGTGGCCCAGTACTTC. This chain uses TRBV7-2 with TRBJ2-5; D gene ambiguous. The CDR3 runs 13 residues. From germline, CDR1 is SGHTA and CDR2 FQGNSA. Trimming took 7 bases from V and 9 from J, leaving 18 bases between them.

J is TRBJ1-2 and V is TRBV4-1; 8 nucleotides match TRBD1. Germline-derived CDR1 and CDR2 are MGHRA and YSYEKL. The ends lost 4 bases at V and 8 bases at J; junction bases unmatched: 9. CDR3 length: 14 residues. CDR3 nucleotide sequence: TGCGCCAGCAGCCGAACTACAGGGGGAGGAGGCTACACCTTC. This encodes CASSRTTGGGGYTF.

This sequence joins TRBV29-1 and TRBJ1-2, with 12 bases lining up with TRBD1. CDR3 size: 13 residues. Germline CDR1 reads SQVTM; CDR2 reads ANQGSEA. After removal of 7 bases from V and 8 bases from J, the junction contained 8 bases not matched to a gene. CDR3 nucleotide sequence: TGCAGCGCCCTGGGACAGGGGGCGCGAGGCTACACCTTC. Its translation is CSALGQGARGYTF.

The rearrangement joins TRBV5-6 to TRBJ2-1; 8 bases agree with TRBD2. The CDR3 covers 13 residues. CDR1 is SGHDT, CDR2 YYEEEE, per germline. The V gene end was trimmed by 5 bases and the J gene end by 7 bases; junction bases not matched to a gene: 5. This CDR3 is CASSSGLVNEQFF. In DNA form, the CDR3 reads TGTGCCAGCAGTTCGGGACTAGTAAATGAGCAGTTCTTC.

The chain uses TRBV19 and TRBJ2-1; D is possibly TRBD1 or TRBD2 (6 bases each). Trimming cost V 1 base and J 8 bases, with 12 bases left between them. Germline V CDR1 and CDR2: LNHDA, SQIVND (reference sequence). There are 14 residues in the CDR3. This chain's CDR3 is CASSIAGGDYEQFF. The DNA for the CDR3 is TGTGCCAGTAGTATAGCCGGGGGCGACTATGAGCAGTTCTTC.

The rearrangement uses TRBV10-3 and TRBJ2-2, with D perhaps assigned TRBD1 or TRBD2 (5 bases each). The germline gives CDR1 ENHRY, CDR2 SYGVKD. CDR3 length: 16 residues. V was clipped by 3 bases and J by 7 bases, with 18 bases between them. The CDR3 spells CAISDIGLQGNGELFF. CDR3 coding DNA: TGTGCCATCAGTGATATCGGACTCCAGGGAAACGGGGAGCTGTTTTTT.

The chain is built from TRBV7-2 and TRBJ2-1; 9 bases are shared with TRBD2. Trimming took 5 bases from V and 9 from J; bases not matched to a gene: 14. Germline V lookup: CDR1 SGHTA, CDR2 FQGNSA. The CDR3 loop spans 16 amino acids. CDR3 nucleotides: TGTGCCAGCAGCGCGGAGGGCGGGAGGGCCATTGGTGAGCAGTTCTTC. As protein: CASSAEGGRAIGEQFF.

This clonotype came up once. V gene TRBV7-2 combines with J gene TRBJ2-1; TRBD2 is a possible D gene (6 bases). CDR1 is SGHTA and CDR2 is FQGNSA in the germline V gene. This CDR3 is 15 amino acids long. The V and J ends lost 6 bases and 0 bases respectively, with 12 bases between them. In DNA form, the CDR3 reads TGTGCCAGCAGAAAGGGAGGCAGCTCCTACAATGAGCAGTTCTTC. It yields the protein CASRKGGSSYNEQFF. The whole variable domain, remainder taken from reference TRBV7-2 and TRBJ2-1, is GAGVSQSPSNKVTEKGKDVELRCDPISGHTALYWYRQSLGQGLEFLIYFQGNSAPDKSGLPSDRFSAERTGGSVSTLTIQRTQQEDSAVYLCASRKGGSSYNEQFFGPGTRLTVL.

The CDR3 loop is CASSYTGGRGLRDEQFF. The CDR3 DNA is TGTGCCAGCAGCTATACCGGGGGTCGAGGGCTGAGGGATGAGCAGTTCTTC. J is TRBJ2-1 and V is TRBV7-2; TRBD2 might be the D (6 bases). Deletions cut 4 bases from V and 8 bases from J, with 24 bases between. Germline CDR1 and CDR2: SGHTA and FQGNSA. The CDR3 covers 17 residues.

This clonotype appeared a few times. V and J are TRBV7-2 and TRBJ2-2, with D perhaps TRBD1 (6 bases). CDR1 SGHTA and CDR2 FQGNSA come from the germline V gene. The V and J ends lost 0 bases and 0 bases respectively, with 8 bases between them. The CDR3 contains 16 residues. The DNA of the CDR3 is TGTGCCAGCAGCTTAGCGGGGACACCGAACACCGGGGAGCTGTTTTTT. It is translated as CASSLAGTPNTGELFF.

This chain links TRBV19 with TRBJ2-3; TRBD2 agrees at 8 bases. Per the germline V gene, CDR1 is LNHDA and CDR2 is SQIVND (reference sequence). V shed 4 bases and J 5 bases; nucleotides not matched to a gene: 8. The CDR3 extends over 15 amino acids. Here the CDR3 DNA reads TGTGCCAGTAGTAATAAGCGGGAGAGGGGAGATACGCAGTATTTT. It encodes CASSNKRERGDTQYF.

The genes are TRBV6-1 and TRBJ2-7, with D perhaps matching TRBD1 (5 bases). The CDR3 sequence is 13 residues long. V was trimmed by 6 bases and J by 7 bases, leaving 16 bases between them. Germline V gene lookup returns CDR1 MNHNS and CDR2 SASEGT. The CDR3 DNA follows: TGTGCCAGCAGCCGGACACGAATGTGGGAGCAGTACTTC. Translated, it gives CASSRTRMWEQYF.

The rearrangement joins TRBV25-1 to TRBJ1-2; D is uncertain. CDR3 length: 15 amino acids. V lost 3 bases, J lost 3 bases, and 14 bases lay in between. Germline V lookup: CDR1 MGHDK, CDR2 SYGVNS. The CDR3 reads CASSDSGVFDYGYTF. The CDR3 DNA is TGTGCCAGCAGTGACTCCGGGGTTTTTGACTATGGCTACACCTTC.

The chain uses TRBV20-1 and TRBJ2-1; D might be TRBD1 or TRBD2, each matching 5 bases. Between the trimmed V and J ends, which lost 4 bases and 8 bases, there was a span of 15 bases. CDR1 DFQATT and CDR2 SNEGSKA come from the germline V gene (reference sequence). The CDR3 loop spans 13 amino acids. CDR3 residues: CSAKGPSRDEQFF. The CDR3 coding sequence is TGCAGTGCTAAGGGGCCTAGCAGGGATGAGCAGTTCTTC.

V and J are TRBV2 and TRBJ2-3; no clear D. The CDR3 totals 13 residues. V was pared by 10 bases and J by 2 bases, with 13 bases between. Germline V gene sequence: CDR1 SNHLY, CDR2 FYNNEI. The CDR3 loop reads CANSLSDTDTQYF. The CDR3 nucleotides are TGTGCCAACTCCTTATCCGACACAGATACGCAGTATTTT.

This chain uses TRBV27 with TRBJ2-1; TRBD2 agrees at 8 bases. Germline values: CDR1 MNHEY, CDR2 SMNVEV (reference sequence). This CDR3 comprises 16 residues. The junction had 15 bases not matched to a gene; V was cut back by 6 bases and J by 8 bases. The CDR3 reads CASSPHSAGVTDEQFF. The CDR3 coding sequence is TGTGCCAGCAGCCCTCATTCAGCGGGAGTTACCGATGAGCAGTTCTTC.

J is TRBJ2-5 and V is TRBV7-8; D is unclear. V lost 5 bases and J 4 bases, leaving 11 bases between the germline ends. Germline CDR1 reads SGHVS; CDR2 reads FQNEAQ. CDR3 length: 13 residues. CDR3 nucleotides: TGTGCCAGCAGCCCCCCCTGGGGAGAGACCCAGTACTTC. Amino acid sequence: CASSPPWGETQYF.

This clonotype was seen a few times. The chain links TRBV7-8 to TRBJ2-3; D not certain. The V gene lost 2 bases and the J gene lost 5 bases, with 11 bases spanning the gap. There are 14 residues in the CDR3. Germline CDR1 and CDR2: SGHVS and FQNEAQ. The DNA of the CDR3 is TGTGCCAGCAGCTTAAGGAGTAACGTAGATACGCAGTATTTT. Protein: CASSLRSNVDTQYF.

This chain uses TRBV4-3 with TRBJ2-7, with TRBD1 matching 10 bases. V was clipped by 3 bases and J by 1 base; unmatched bases: 3. The CDR3 loop spans 15 amino acids. In germline, CDR1 is LGHNA, CDR2 YSLEER. The CDR3 DNA sequence: TGCGCCAGCAGCCAGGGGACAGGGGATTCCTACGAGCAGTACTTC. This gives the protein CASSQGTGDSYEQYF.

This clonotype was counted only a few times. V usage is TRBV7-9 and J usage is TRBJ2-2; 7 bases fit TRBD1. The CDR3 runs 21 residues. V shed 4 bases and J 0 bases; nucleotides not matched to a gene: 20. Germline CDR1 and CDR2: SEHNR and FQNEAQ (reference sequence). CDR3 residues: CASSYTPRLTGDPANTGELFF. DNA of the CDR3: TGTGCCAGCAGCTACACGCCCCGATTAACAGGGGATCCCGCGAACACCGGGGAGCTGTTTTTT.

The table lists this clonotype with a few counts. The chain joins TRBV7-2 to TRBJ1-2, with D hard to call. CDR1 SGHTA and CDR2 FQGNSA come from the germline V gene. The CDR3 extends over 12 amino acids. Between the trimmed V and J ends, which lost 5 bases and 4 bases, there was a span of 8 bases. Written as DNA, the CDR3 is TGTGCCAGCAGCGACGGGCCCTATGGCTACACCTTC. Its translation is CASSDGPYGYTF.

This clonotype was observed at least ten times. V is TRBV7-2 and J is TRBJ2-3; TRBD2 matches 11 bases. The germline CDR1 and CDR2 sequences are SGHTA and FQGNSA. The CDR3 runs to 15 residues. V was pared by 4 bases and J by 1 base, with 1 base of the junction left unmatched. The CDR3 region has the DNA TGTGCCAGCAGCTCGGGACTAGCGGGCACAGATACGCAGTATTTT. Protein sequence: CASSSGLAGTDTQYF.